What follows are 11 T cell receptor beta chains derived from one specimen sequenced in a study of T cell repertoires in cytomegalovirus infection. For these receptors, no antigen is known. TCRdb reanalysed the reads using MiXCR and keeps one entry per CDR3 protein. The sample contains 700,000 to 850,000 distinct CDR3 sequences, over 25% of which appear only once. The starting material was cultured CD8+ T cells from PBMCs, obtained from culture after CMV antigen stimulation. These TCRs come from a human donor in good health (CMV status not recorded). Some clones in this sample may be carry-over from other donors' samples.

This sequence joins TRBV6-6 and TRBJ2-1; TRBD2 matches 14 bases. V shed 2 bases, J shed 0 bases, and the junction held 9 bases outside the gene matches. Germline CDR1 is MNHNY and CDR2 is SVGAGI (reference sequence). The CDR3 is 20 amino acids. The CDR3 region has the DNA TGTGCCAGCAGTTACCAAGCCAGACTAGCGGGGGGGCCCTCCTACAATGAGCAGTTCTTC. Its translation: CASSYQARLAGGPSYNEQFF.

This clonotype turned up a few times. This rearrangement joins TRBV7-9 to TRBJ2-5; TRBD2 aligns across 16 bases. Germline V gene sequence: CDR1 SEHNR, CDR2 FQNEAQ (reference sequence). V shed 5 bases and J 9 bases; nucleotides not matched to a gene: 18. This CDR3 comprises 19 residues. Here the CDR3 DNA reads TGTGCCAGCAGCCCCCCGCTCCCGGGACTAGCGGGGGGGCCCTCGGCCCAGTACTTC. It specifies CASSPPLPGLAGGPSAQYF.

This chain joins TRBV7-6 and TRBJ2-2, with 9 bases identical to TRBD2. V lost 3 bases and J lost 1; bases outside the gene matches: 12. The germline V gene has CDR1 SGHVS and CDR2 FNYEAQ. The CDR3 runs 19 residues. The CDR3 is CASSFTLGLAGKNTGELFF. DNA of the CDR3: TGTGCCAGCAGCTTCACCTTAGGGCTAGCGGGGAAGAACACCGGGGAGCTGTTTTTT.

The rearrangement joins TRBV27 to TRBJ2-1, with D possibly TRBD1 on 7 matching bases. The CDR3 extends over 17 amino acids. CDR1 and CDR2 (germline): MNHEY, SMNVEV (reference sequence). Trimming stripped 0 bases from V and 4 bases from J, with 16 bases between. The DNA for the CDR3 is TGTGCCAGCAGTTTATCGAACTACCCAGGGGGGTACAATGAGCAGTTCTTC. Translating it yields CASSLSNYPGGYNEQFF.

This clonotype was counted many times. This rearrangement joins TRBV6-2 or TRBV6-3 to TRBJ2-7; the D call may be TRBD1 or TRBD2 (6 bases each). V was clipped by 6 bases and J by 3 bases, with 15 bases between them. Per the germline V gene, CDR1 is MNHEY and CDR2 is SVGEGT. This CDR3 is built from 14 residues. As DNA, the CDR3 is TGTGCCAGCAGCGAGGGGGAGGAGGTCTACGAGCAGTACGTC. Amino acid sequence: CASSEGEEVYEQYV.

CDR3 sequence: CAVLLTSGGRERTGQFF. The DNA for the CDR3 is TGTGCCGTGCTGTTGACTAGCGGGGGAAGAGAACGAACCGGGCAGTTCTTC. The chain carries TRBV2 and TRBJ2-1, with TRBD2 matching 12 bases. The ends lost 11 bases at V and 12 bases at J; junction bases unmatched: 23. There are 17 residues in the CDR3. CDR1 and CDR2 (germline): SNHLY, FYNNEI.

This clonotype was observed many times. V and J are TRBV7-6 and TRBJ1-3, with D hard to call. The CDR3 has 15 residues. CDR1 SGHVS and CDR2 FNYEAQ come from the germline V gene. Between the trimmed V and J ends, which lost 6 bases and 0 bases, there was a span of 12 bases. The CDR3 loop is CASREWETSGNTIYF. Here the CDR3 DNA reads TGTGCCAGCAGGGAATGGGAAACCTCTGGAAACACCATATATTTT.

CDR3 protein: CASSYLSGGAHNEQFF. The CDR3 bases are TGTGCCAGCAGTTACCTAAGCGGGGGGGCCCACAATGAGCAGTTCTTC. The J gene is TRBJ2-1, the V gene TRBV6-6; 10 positions agree with TRBD2. The CDR3 has 16 residues. V dropped 2 bases and J dropped 5; count of bases not matched to a gene: 6. Germline values: CDR1 MNHNY, CDR2 SVGAGI (reference sequence).

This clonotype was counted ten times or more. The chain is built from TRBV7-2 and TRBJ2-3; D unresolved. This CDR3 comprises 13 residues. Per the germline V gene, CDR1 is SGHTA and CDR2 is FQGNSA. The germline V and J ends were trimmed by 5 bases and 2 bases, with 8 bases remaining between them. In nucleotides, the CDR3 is TGTGCCAGCAGCCCCTGGGACACAGATACGCAGTATTTT. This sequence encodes CASSPWDTDTQYF.

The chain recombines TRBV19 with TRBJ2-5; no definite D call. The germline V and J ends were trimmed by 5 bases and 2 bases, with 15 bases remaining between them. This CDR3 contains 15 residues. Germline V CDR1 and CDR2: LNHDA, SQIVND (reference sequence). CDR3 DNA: TGTGCCAGTAGTCCCGGAAGGTGGGGTCAAGAGACCCAGTACTTC. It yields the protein CASSPGRWGQETQYF.

This CDR3 is CASSGPSPSSYEQYV. For the CDR3, the DNA is TGTGCCAGCAGTGGGCCGAGTCCTAGCTCCTACGAGCAGTACGTC. The V call is TRBV6-1, the J call TRBJ2-7; no firm D call. The CDR3 has 15 residues. Trimming shortened V by 4 bases and J by 0 bases, and 13 bases separated the two germline ends. CDR1 is MNHNS, CDR2 SASEGT, per germline.